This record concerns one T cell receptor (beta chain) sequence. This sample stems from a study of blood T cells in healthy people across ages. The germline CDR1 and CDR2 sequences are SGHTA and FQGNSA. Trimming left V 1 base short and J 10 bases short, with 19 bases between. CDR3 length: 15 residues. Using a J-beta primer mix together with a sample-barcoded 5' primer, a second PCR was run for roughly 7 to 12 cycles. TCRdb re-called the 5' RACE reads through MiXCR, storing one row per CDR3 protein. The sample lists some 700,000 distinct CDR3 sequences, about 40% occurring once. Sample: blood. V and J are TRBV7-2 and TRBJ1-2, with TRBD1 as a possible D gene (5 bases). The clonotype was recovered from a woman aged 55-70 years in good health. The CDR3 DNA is TGTGCCAGCAGCTTAGGGATCGGGACGTCAGGTGACTACACCTTC. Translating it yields CASSLGIGTSGDYTF. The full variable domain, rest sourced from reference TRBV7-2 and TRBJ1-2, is GAGVSQSPSNKVTEKGKDVELRCDPISGHTALYWYRQSLGQGLEFLIYFQGNSAPDKSGLPSDRFSAERTGGSVSTLTIQRTQQEDSAVYLCASSLGIGTSGDYTFGSGTRLTVV.